This TCR beta chain was retrieved from a study of control samples from healthy donors and cancer patients. The data were produced by immunoSEQ multiplex PCR, yet TCRdb's version contains in-frame clones alone and is incomplete. The sample holds 100,000 to 150,000 clones; 85% to 90% are singletons and the top ten take around 6.9%. The CDR3 length is 15 residues. Germline trimming cut 3 bases from V and 4 bases from J; bases unmatched to any gene: 7. CDR1 and CDR2 (germline): SGHTA, FQGNSA. This chain connects TRBV7-2 to TRBJ2-3; 7 bases match TRBD2. Sequenced sample: PBMCs. This TCR came from a man aged 50-59 years with head and neck cancer. CDR3 DNA sequence: TGTGCCAGCAGCTTCCTAGCGGTCCAGGCAGATACGCAGTATTTT. It encodes CASSFLAVQADTQYF.